This TCR beta chain emerged from a study of blood T cells in healthy people across ages. The CDR3 loop spans 14 amino acids. The donors, aged about 6 to 100, were healthy Caucasians from Russia. Extractions gave at least 5 micrograms of total RNA per sample. Primers used in a second PCR of about 7 to 12 cycles were a sample-barcoded 5' primer and a J-beta primer mix. Each TCR beta cDNA got a 12-nucleotide random molecular identifier. Each CDR3 protein is one row after TCRdb ran MiXCR on the 5' RACE reads. Among nearly 1 million distinct CDR3 sequences listed, roughly 51% were seen once. The sample consisted of blood. This TCR was recovered from an older woman in good health. The chain combines TRBV12-3 or TRBV12-4 with TRBJ2-5; maybe TRBD1 (6 bases). The end of the DNA fits TRBJ2-7 better, so the J call may be wrong. The CDR3, as DNA: TGTGCCAGCAGTCCATTGAACAGGGTAAACGAGCAGTACTTC. Translated, it gives CASSPLNRVNEQYF.